This T cell receptor beta chain comes out of a study of T cell responses to AZD1222 COVID-19 vaccine. Germline CDR1 reads LGHDT; CDR2 reads YNNKEL (reference sequence). V was shortened by 2 bases and J by 2 bases, with 31 bases between the two germline ends. The CDR3 runs to 22 residues. Sequencing used immunoSEQ multiplex PCR; TCRdb keeps in-frame clones, though not all of them. There are 120,000 or so clones in the sample; 70% to 90% occur only once, and 9% to 9.5% lies in the top ten. This chain links TRBV3-1 (or the pseudogene TRBV3-2) with TRBJ1-3; D remains unclear. The TCR comes from an adult in good health. The sequencing used peripheral blood, collected on day 0 of AZD1222 vaccination. This chain's CDR3 is CASSQLPPHGGLSFEPGNTIYF. Here the CDR3 DNA reads TGTGCCAGCAGCCAACTACCACCTCATGGAGGTCTGTCGTTTGAGCCTGGAAACACCATATATTTT.